The present T cell receptor (beta chain) was sequenced within a study of blood T cell repertoires in COVID-19. The CDR3 has 12 amino acids. J lost 8 bases, V lost 6 bases, and 6 bases had no gene match. Germline CDR1 reads MNHEY; CDR2 reads SVGAGI. Using immunoSEQ multiplex PCR, the repertoire was profiled, and TCRdb retains in-frame clones only, with some absent. The sample shows hundreds of thousands of clones, about 88% of them seen only once. The material sequenced was peripheral blood. This TCR came from a woman in her forties or fifties with COVID-19, enrolled during active disease. The chain is built from TRBV6-5 and TRBJ2-7; 8 bases agree with TRBD1. The CDR3 sequence: CASSLGQGKQYF. As DNA, the CDR3 is TGTGCCAGCAGCCTCGGACAGGGAAAGCAGTACTTC.